The next 24 T cell receptor beta chains were all read from a single sample in a study of identifying expanded T cells in peripheral blood. Some clones are missing from TCRdb's copy, which holds only in-frame ones; the method was immunoSEQ multiplex PCR. The table has over 45,000 clones, about 80% seen once. Sequencing was carried out using blood. Every receptor here comes from a person aged 18-70 years in good health.

The chain links TRBV12-5 to TRBJ2-3; maybe TRBD2 (5 bases). Germline lookup yields CDR1 LGHNT and CDR2 FRNRAP. V lost 3 bases to trimming and J lost 4 bases, with 17 bases between them. The CDR3 consists of 16 residues. The CDR3, as DNA: TGTGCTAGTGGTTTACCCCGAGGGCATGATCCAGATACGCAGTATTTT. Protein product: CASGLPRGHDPDTQYF.

The rearrangement uses TRBV7-2 and TRBJ1-2; the match to TRBD1 covers 8 bases. The V and J ends lost 6 bases and 8 bases, in that order; junction bases with no gene match: 11. Per germline, CDR1 SGHTA and CDR2 FQGNSA. The CDR3 sequence is 14 residues long. The CDR3 here is CASSFDRGKGGYTF. CDR3 sequence (DNA): TGTGCCAGCAGTTTTGACAGGGGAAAAGGCGGCTACACCTTC.

The V gene is TRBV22-1, the J gene TRBJ2-6; the table's D gene call, TRBD2, was not cross checked with the DNA. TRBV22-1 has pseudogene status. The CDR3 is 17 amino acids. The CDR3 here is CPGSGGGEQSRANVLTF. In DNA, the CDR3 is TGTCCTGGGAGCGGTGGAGGCGAACAAAGTCGGGCCAACGTCCTGACTTTC.

The V and J genes are TRBV6-1 and TRBJ1-2; D unresolved. Per germline, CDR1 MNHNS and CDR2 SASEGT. V dropped 3 bases and J dropped 8 bases, with 13 bases sitting between them. The CDR3 loop spans 13 amino acids. CDR3 in amino acids: CASSESKGRGYTF. The DNA for the CDR3 is TGTGCCAGCAGTGAGAGTAAAGGGAGAGGCTACACCTTC.

The chain recombines TRBV19 with TRBJ2-3; D is perhaps TRBD1 (5 bases). V lost 6 bases and J 0 bases, leaving 7 bases between the germline ends. Germline V gene data show CDR1 as LNHDA and CDR2 as SQIVND (reference sequence). This CDR3 has 13 amino acids. The CDR3 DNA is TGTGCCAGTAGAGGGGCTAGCACAGATACGCAGTATTTT. Its protein product is CASRGASTDTQYF.

This chain joins TRBV7-7 and TRBJ2-1; no clear D gene. Trimming left V 2 bases short and J 6 bases short, with 14 bases between. The CDR3 contains 15 residues. Germline CDR1 and CDR2: SSHAT and FNYEAQ (reference sequence). DNA for the CDR3: TGTGCCAGCAGCTTACAACTATCAAGTGTCAATGAGCAGTTCTTC. It is translated as CASSLQLSSVNEQFF.

This chain links TRBV5-6 with TRBJ2-2, with 12 bases that match TRBD1. The CDR3 is 14 residues long. Germline V gene sequence: CDR1 SGHDT, CDR2 YYEEEE. With 10 bases clipped from V and 6 bases from J, the junction kept 7 bases outside the gene matches. DNA for the CDR3: TGTGCCCTTGGGGGGACAGGGGGCCCCGGGGAGCTGTTTTTT. Translating it yields CALGGTGGPGELFF.

The chain uses TRBV19 and TRBJ2-5; no clear D gene. Germline CDR1 and CDR2: LNHDA and SQIVND (reference sequence). V lost 4 bases and J lost 5, with 14 bases in between. The CDR3 is 14 residues long. The CDR3 DNA reads as TGTGCCAGTAGTAATCGCGGCTTGGGGGAGACCCAGTACTTC. Translated: CASSNRGLGETQYF.

The CDR3 region is CASSSAGSGANVLTF. The CDR3, as DNA: TGTGCCAGCAGCTCCGCGGGCTCTGGGGCCAACGTCCTGACTTTC. The chain has TRBV14 and TRBJ2-6; possibly TRBD2 for D (5 bases). CDR3 length: 15 amino acids. Looked up from germline, CDR1 is SGHDN and CDR2 is FVKESK. V was clipped by 5 bases and J by 0 bases, with 8 bases between them.

The chain combines TRBV5-1 with TRBJ1-1, with 7 nucleotides matching TRBD1. The length of the CDR3 is 13 residues. V shed 7 bases and J 7 bases; nucleotides not matched to a gene: 10. Per the germline V gene, CDR1 is SGHRS and CDR2 is YFSETQ. Here the CDR3 reads CASGMSGGYEAFF. DNA of the CDR3: TGCGCCAGCGGCATGTCAGGGGGGTATGAAGCTTTCTTT.

V is TRBV5-6 and J is TRBJ2-5, with D possibly being TRBD1 (6 bases). Trimming pared 4 bases from V and 5 bases from J, leaving 18 bases between. The CDR3 runs 15 residues. Germline lookup yields CDR1 SGHDT and CDR2 YYEEEE. CDR3 in amino acids: CASSTYRDKWETQYF. The DNA for the CDR3 is TGTGCCAGCAGCACCTACCGGGACAAGTGGGAGACCCAGTACTTC.

The chain has TRBV7-9 and TRBJ1-3; D is undetermined. This CDR3 spans 16 amino acids. Germline V gene lookup returns CDR1 SEHNR and CDR2 FQNEAQ (reference sequence). With 5 bases removed from V and 0 bases from J, the gap between germline ends came to 14 bases. Here the CDR3 reads CASSANIRSSGNTIYF. The DNA of the CDR3 is TGTGCCAGCAGCGCCAACATACGGAGCTCTGGAAACACCATATATTTT.

The chain links TRBV18 to TRBJ2-3; D remains ambiguous. The CDR3 length is 15 residues. Trimming left V 3 bases short and J 3 bases short, with 13 bases between. Germline V gene data show CDR1 as KGHSH and CDR2 as LQKENI. In DNA form, the CDR3 reads TGTGCCAGCTCACCCGAGGTTCCAGAAACAGATACGCAGTATTTT. Translating it yields CASSPEVPETDTQYF.

The chain has TRBV27 and TRBJ2-4; TRBD1 agrees at 7 bases. This CDR3 comprises 16 residues. V shed 5 bases, J shed 0 bases, and the junction held 7 bases outside the gene matches. Germline CDR1 reads MNHEY; CDR2 reads SMNVEV (reference sequence). The CDR3 DNA reads TGTGCCAGCAGTCCGAGGACAGGTTTAGCCAAAAACATTCAGTACTTC. Protein product: CASSPRTGLAKNIQYF.

The chain employs TRBV19 and TRBJ2-3, with D perhaps matching TRBD1 or TRBD2 (12 bases each). Germline CDR1 LNHDA, CDR2 SQIVND (reference sequence). The CDR3 is 17 residues long. Deletions cut 10 bases from V and 6 bases from J, with 29 bases between. CDR3 loop: CATRDRGLAGGKDTQYF. The CDR3 DNA sequence: TGTGCCACCCGGGACAGGGGGCTAGCGGGAGGGAAGGATACGCAGTATTTT.

V is TRBV29-1 and J is TRBJ1-1; TRBD1 aligns across 8 bases. The CDR3 covers 13 residues. The V segment lost 8 bases and the J segment 11 bases; nucleotides outside the gene matches: 16. CDR1 and CDR2 from the germline V gene are SQVTM and ANQGSEA. The CDR3 loop is CSIGGQALTGAFF. The CDR3 DNA follows: TGCAGCATAGGGGGACAGGCCTTGACCGGTGCTTTCTTT.

V usage is TRBV7-9 and J usage is TRBJ1-1; D unclear. This CDR3 contains 11 residues. The V end lost 2 bases, the J end lost 8 bases, and 6 bases lay between the germline ends. The germline V gene encodes CDR1 SEHNR and CDR2 FQNEAQ (reference sequence). The CDR3 spells CASSLLGEAFF. In DNA form, the CDR3 reads TGTGCCAGCAGCTTACTCGGGGAAGCTTTCTTT.

The V and J genes are TRBV11-3 and TRBJ2-1, with D hard to call. The CDR3 runs to 15 residues. Trimming left V 4 bases short and J 5 bases short, with 15 bases between. CDR1 and CDR2 from the germline V gene are SGHNT and YENEEA. CDR3 sequence (DNA): TGTGCCAGCAGCTCAATGAGGAGTAACCACAATGAGCAGTTCTTC. It translates to CASSSMRSNHNEQFF.

This clone was detected a few times. V gene TRBV6-4 combines with J gene TRBJ2-7; 7 bases line up with TRBD2. This CDR3 has 16 residues. Germline V gene data show CDR1 as MRHNA and CDR2 as SNTAGT. Losses at the gene ends were 3 bases for V and 1 base for J; bases not matched to a gene: 9. In nucleotides, the CDR3 is TGTGCCAGCAGTGAAAATCCGGGGGGAACTTCCTACGAGCAGTACGTC. As protein: CASSENPGGTSYEQYV.

This rearrangement joins TRBV12-5 to TRBJ2-7; 10 nucleotides match TRBD2. Germline V lookup: CDR1 LGHNT, CDR2 FRNRAP. The CDR3 runs 13 residues. Trimming cost V 4 bases and J 6 bases; bases outside gene matches: 3. CDR3 sequence reads: CASGSLAGGEQYF. The CDR3, as DNA: TGTGCTAGTGGTTCCTTAGCGGGAGGCGAGCAGTACTTC.

The chain recombines TRBV7-3 with TRBJ2-1, with 13 bases aligning to TRBD2. Per the germline V gene, CDR1 is SGHTA and CDR2 is FQGTGA. V dropped 5 bases and J dropped 9; count of bases not matched to a gene: 7. The CDR3 contains 15 residues. This CDR3 reads CASSATSGGFGEQFF. The CDR3 DNA sequence: TGTGCCAGCAGCGCGACTAGCGGGGGGTTTGGTGAGCAGTTCTTC.

This chain connects TRBV5-1 to TRBJ2-3, with 11 bases that match TRBD2. V dropped 4 bases and J dropped 0; count of bases not matched to a gene: 13. CDR3 length: 19 residues. The germline CDR1 and CDR2 sequences are SGHRS and YFSETQ. CDR3 sequence: CASSELAGAIFSSTDTQYF. The CDR3 region has the DNA TGCGCCAGCAGCGAACTAGCGGGGGCCATATTCTCTAGCACAGATACGCAGTATTTT.

The chain links TRBV21-1 to TRBJ2-3; whether TRBD2, the table's D call, matches the DNA was not checked. TRBV21-1 is given as a pseudogene. This CDR3 has 16 amino acids. For the CDR3, the DNA is TGTGCCAGCAGCAAAGAGAGGCCAGTTGGGACAGATACGCAGTATTTT. It codes for CASSKERPVGTDTQYF.

V is TRBV11-3 and J is TRBJ2-7; no firm D call. Germline CDR1 is SGHNT and CDR2 is YENEEA. V dropped 5 bases and J dropped 3 bases, with 17 bases sitting between them. The length of the CDR3 is 15 residues. CDR3 sequence: CASSPTDQGLYEQYF. CDR3 bases: TGTGCCAGCAGCCCCACAGATCAAGGGCTCTACGAGCAGTACTTC.